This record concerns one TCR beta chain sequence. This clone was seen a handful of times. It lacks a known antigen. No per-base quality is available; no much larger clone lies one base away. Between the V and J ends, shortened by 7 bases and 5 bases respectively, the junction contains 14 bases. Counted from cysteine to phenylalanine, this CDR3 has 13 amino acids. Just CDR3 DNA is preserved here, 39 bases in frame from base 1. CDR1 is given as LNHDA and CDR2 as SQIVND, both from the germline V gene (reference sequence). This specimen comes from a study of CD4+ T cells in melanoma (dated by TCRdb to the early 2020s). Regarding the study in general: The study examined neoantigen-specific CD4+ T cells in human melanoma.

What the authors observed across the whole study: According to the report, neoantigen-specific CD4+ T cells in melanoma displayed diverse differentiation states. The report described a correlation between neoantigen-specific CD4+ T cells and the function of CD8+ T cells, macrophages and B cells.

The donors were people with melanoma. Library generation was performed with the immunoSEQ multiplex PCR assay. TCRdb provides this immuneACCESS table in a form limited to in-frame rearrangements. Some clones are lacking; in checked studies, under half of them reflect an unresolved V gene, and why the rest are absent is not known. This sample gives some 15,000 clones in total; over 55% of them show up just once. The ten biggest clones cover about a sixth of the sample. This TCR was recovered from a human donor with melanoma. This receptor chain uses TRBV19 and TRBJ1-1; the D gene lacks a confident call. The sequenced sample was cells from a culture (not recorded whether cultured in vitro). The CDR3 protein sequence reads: CASKVGEGTEAFF. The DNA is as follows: TGTGCCAGTAAAGTTGGTGAGGGTACTGAAGCTTTCTTT.